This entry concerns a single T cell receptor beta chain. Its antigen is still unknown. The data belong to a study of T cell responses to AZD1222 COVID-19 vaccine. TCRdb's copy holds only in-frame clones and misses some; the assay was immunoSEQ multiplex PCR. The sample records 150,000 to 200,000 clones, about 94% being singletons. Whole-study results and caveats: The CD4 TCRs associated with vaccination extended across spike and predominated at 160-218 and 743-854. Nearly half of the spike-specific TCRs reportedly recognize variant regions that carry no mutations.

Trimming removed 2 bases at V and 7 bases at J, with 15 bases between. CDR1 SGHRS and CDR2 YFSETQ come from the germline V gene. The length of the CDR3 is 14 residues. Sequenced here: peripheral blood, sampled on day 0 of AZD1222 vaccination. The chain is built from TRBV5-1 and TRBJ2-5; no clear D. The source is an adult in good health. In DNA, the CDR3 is TGCGCCAGCAGCTTAAGCGATCCCGTCGGGACCCAGTACTTC. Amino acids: CASSLSDPVGTQYF.